A single sample is the source of the 22 T cell receptor beta chains below, sequenced in a study of CD8+ T cells in alopecia areata. In each case, RNA was isolated and then reverse transcribed into cDNA as the sequencing template. Libraries were prepared by immunoSEQ multiplex PCR; TCRdb keeps only in-frame clonotypes and omits some of them. The table records around 100,000 clones, 55% of them present only once. The sample was CD4+ T cells sorted from blood. The receptors were sampled from a human donor in good health.

The chain has TRBV18 and TRBJ2-3; TRBD2 matches 9 bases. CDR3 length: 16 amino acids. Germline CDR1 reads KGHSH; CDR2 reads LQKENI. With V trimmed by 1 base and J by 0 bases, 2 bases remained unmatched. In DNA, the CDR3 is TGTGCCAGCTCACCACGGCTAGCGGGGAGCACAGATACGCAGTATTTT. Translating it yields CASSPRLAGSTDTQYF.

The rearrangement links TRBV19 to TRBJ2-3; 10 bases match TRBD2. The germline V gene has CDR1 LNHDA and CDR2 SQIVND (reference sequence). With 7 bases clipped from V and 0 bases from J, the junction kept 4 bases outside the gene matches. This CDR3 region has 15 residues. This CDR3 reads CASTLSGGSTDTQYF. CDR3 nucleotides: TGTGCCAGTACCCTTAGCGGGGGGAGCACAGATACGCAGTATTTT.

Only a few counts were recorded for this clone. V and J are TRBV6-6 and TRBJ1-1, with a tentative D call TRBD1 (6 bases). V was clipped by 4 bases and J by 7 bases, with 13 bases between them. The CDR3 length is 13 residues. Germline V lookup: CDR1 MNHNY, CDR2 SVGAGI (reference sequence). CDR3 protein: CASSSPLDSEAFF. The CDR3 nucleotides are TGTGCCAGCAGTTCACCGCTGGACAGTGAAGCTTTCTTT.

This chain joins TRBV29-1 and TRBJ2-3, with TRBD2 matching 10 bases. Germline CDR1 SQVTM, CDR2 ANQGSEA. The V and J ends lost 8 bases and 3 bases, in that order; junction bases with no gene match: 11. This CDR3 has 15 amino acids. The CDR3 region is CSSEASGGVTDTQYF. In DNA form, the CDR3 reads TGCAGCTCCGAGGCCAGCGGGGGGGTGACAGATACGCAGTATTTT.

This chain links TRBV28 with TRBJ2-1; 8 bases are shared with TRBD2. CDR3 length equals 15 residues. Germline V gene data show CDR1 as MDHEN and CDR2 as SYDVKM. V shed 2 bases and J 6 bases; nucleotides not matched to a gene: 6. The CDR3 coding sequence is TGTGCCAGCAGTTTACCGGGGGGGCAGAGCAATGAGCAGTTCTTC. It encodes CASSLPGGQSNEQFF.

The genes are TRBV30 and TRBJ2-5; D remains unclear. V lost 5 bases, J lost 1 base, and 8 bases lay in between. Germline values: CDR1 GTSNPN, CDR2 SVGIG (reference sequence). The CDR3 is made up of 12 amino acids. CDR3 sequence (DNA): TGTGCCTGGGCGTTCGTCCAAGAGACCCAGTACTTC. It yields the protein CAWAFVQETQYF.

This rearrangement joins TRBV29-1 to TRBJ2-5, with D maybe TRBD1 (6 bases). V was shortened by 6 bases and J by 1 base, with 18 bases between the two germline ends. The V gene's germline CDR1 is SQVTM and CDR2 ANQGSEA. This CDR3 is 15 amino acids long. CDR3 loop: CSVLRDTSIQETQYF. CDR3 sequence (DNA): TGCAGCGTGCTCCGGGACACGAGCATCCAAGAGACCCAGTACTTC.

The gene calls are TRBV5-1 and TRBJ2-7; D possibly uses TRBD1 or TRBD2 (6 bases each). V gave up 2 bases and J gave up 4 bases, with 10 bases separating them. Germline CDR1 SGHRS, CDR2 YFSETQ. This CDR3 contains 13 residues. The CDR3 region has the DNA TGCGCCAGCAGCTTTGAGGGGGGATACGAGCAGTACTTC. Residues: CASSFEGGYEQYF.

This clone turned up a few times. The V call is TRBV10-3, the J call TRBJ1-5; D is ambiguous. V was cut by 8 bases and J by 4 bases, with 9 bases left in between. Per germline, CDR1 ENHRY and CDR2 SYGVKD. The length of the CDR3 is 12 residues. The CDR3 loop reads CAIGGINQPQHF. The CDR3, as DNA: TGTGCCATCGGCGGGATAAATCAGCCCCAGCATTTT.

The chain uses TRBV30 and TRBJ1-1; D unresolved. The V end was cut by 0 bases, the J end by 3 bases, with 2 bases between. This CDR3 has 11 residues. Per germline, CDR1 GTSNPN and CDR2 SVGIG (reference sequence). CDR3 region: CAWSVYTEAFF. The CDR3 region has the DNA TGTGCCTGGAGTGTATACACTGAAGCTTTCTTT.

The chain is built from TRBV28 and TRBJ2-3; weak D call: TRBD2 (5 bases). This CDR3 is 13 amino acids long. Per germline, CDR1 MDHEN and CDR2 SYDVKM. The V and J ends lost 6 bases and 3 bases respectively, with 10 bases between them. This CDR3 reads CASRPGGTDTQYF. CDR3 sequence (DNA): TGTGCCAGCAGGCCCGGCGGGACAGATACGCAGTATTTT.

This clone has a handful of counts. The V call is TRBV28, the J call TRBJ2-4; D remains unclear. CDR3 length: 16 amino acids. Trimming stripped 0 bases from V and 0 bases from J, with 9 bases between. CDR1 and CDR2 (germline): MDHEN, SYDVKM. CDR3 protein: CASSLWQVSAKNIQYF. The CDR3 DNA is TGTGCCAGCAGTTTATGGCAGGTGTCAGCCAAAAACATTCAGTACTTC.

The chain employs TRBV7-2 and TRBJ2-5; TRBD2 matches 8 bases. Looked up from germline, CDR1 is SGHTA and CDR2 is FQGNSA. V shed 5 bases and J 1 base; nucleotides not matched to a gene: 9. The CDR3 extends over 16 amino acids. DNA for the CDR3: TGTGCCAGCAGCGCCTGGGCGGGGGGCCCCCAAGAGACCCAGTACTTC. It yields the protein CASSAWAGGPQETQYF.

This clone was seen more than once but under ten times. The sample has other DNA sequences that encode this CDR3 too. The genes are TRBV28 and TRBJ1-1; no reliable D call. Germline V CDR1 and CDR2: MDHEN, SYDVKM. This CDR3 has 11 amino acids. Trimming removed 3 bases at V and 5 bases at J, with 4 bases between. As DNA, the CDR3 is TGTGCCAGCAGTTTGCGTACTGAAGCTTTCTTT. Protein sequence: CASSLRTEAFF.

V is TRBV7-9 and J is TRBJ2-5; TRBD2 is a possible D gene (6 bases). The length of the CDR3 is 13 residues. Trimming took 5 bases from V and 4 from J, leaving 11 bases between them. The germline V gene has CDR1 SEHNR and CDR2 FQNEAQ (reference sequence). Written as DNA, the CDR3 is TGTGCCAGCAGCGTACGGGGGATAGAGACCCAGTACTTC. As protein: CASSVRGIETQYF.

The rearrangement uses TRBV5-1 and TRBJ2-2, with D perhaps TRBD2 (5 bases). Germline V lookup: CDR1 SGHRS, CDR2 YFSETQ. This CDR3 is 13 amino acids long. The V end was cut by 0 bases, the J end by 7 bases, with 7 bases between. DNA of the CDR3: TGCGCCAGCAGCTTGGACGGGGTCGGGGAGCTGTTTTTT. Its protein product is CASSLDGVGELFF. The entire variable domain, with the rest obtained from reference TRBV5-1 and TRBJ2-2, is as follows: KAGVTQTPRYLIKTRGQQVTLSCSPISGHRSVSWYQQTPGQGLQFLFEYFSETQRNKGNFPGRFSGRQFSNSRSEMNVSTLELGDSALYLCASSLDGVGELFFGEGSRLTVL.

This chain uses TRBV7-9 with TRBJ2-7, with D hard to call. CDR3 length: 11 residues. From germline, CDR1 is SEHNR and CDR2 FQNEAQ (reference sequence). Trimming shortened V by 1 base and J by 3 bases, and 1 base separated the two germline ends. The CDR3 DNA is TGTGCCAGCAGCTTAGACTACGAGCAGTACTTC. Protein: CASSLDYEQYF.

The rearrangement joins TRBV9 to TRBJ1-6; 8 bases agree with TRBD1. The CDR3 spans 16 residues. V lost 2 bases, J lost 11 bases, and 12 bases stayed unmatched. Germline V gene data show CDR1 as SGDLS and CDR2 as YYNGEE. The CDR3 sequence is CASSVGLRQGTAPLHF. CDR3 in DNA: TGTGCCAGCAGCGTGGGTCTTAGACAGGGGACTGCACCCCTCCACTTT. Filled out from reference TRBV9 and TRBJ1-6, the complete variable domain reads DSGVTQTPKHLITATGQRVTLRCSPRSGDLSVYWYQQSLDQGLQFLIQYYNGEERAKGNILERFSAQQFPDLHSELNLSSLELGDSALYFCASSVGLRQGTAPLHFGNGTRLTVT.

CDR3 DNA: TGTGCCAGCACTCGGACAGGGCGCAATGAGCAGTTCTTC. Translated, it gives CASTRTGRNEQFF. This chain connects TRBV7-9 to TRBJ2-1; TRBD1 agrees at 8 bases. This CDR3 comprises 13 residues. V shed 7 bases, J shed 6 bases, and the junction held 5 bases outside the gene matches. In germline, CDR1 is SEHNR, CDR2 FQNEAQ (reference sequence).

This clone was recorded a few times. The V and J genes are TRBV29-1 and TRBJ2-3; TRBD1 might be the D (6 bases). The CDR3 totals 15 residues. Germline loops: CDR1 SQVTM, CDR2 ANQGSEA. Trimming took 4 bases from V and 3 from J, leaving 17 bases between them. The CDR3, as DNA: TGCAGCGTTGGGACCGGGACAACTGATACAGATACGCAGTATTTT. Residues: CSVGTGTTDTDTQYF.

The sample holds a few counts of this clone. The rearrangement joins TRBV7-9 to TRBJ1-2; TRBD1 matches at 10 bases. The CDR3 has 15 residues. CDR1 is SEHNR and CDR2 is FQNEAQ in the germline V gene (reference sequence). V dropped 5 bases and J dropped 2; count of bases not matched to a gene: 5. The CDR3 protein is CASSPRQGANYGYTF. The CDR3 DNA follows: TGTGCCAGCAGCCCGAGACAGGGGGCAAACTATGGCTACACCTTC.

V is TRBV5-6 and J is TRBJ2-2; 8 positions match TRBD2. Germline V gene data show CDR1 as SGHDT and CDR2 as YYEEEE. The V segment lost 2 bases and the J segment 1 base; nucleotides outside the gene matches: 4. This CDR3 spans 16 amino acids. CDR3 loop: CASSFQRGMNTGELFF. The CDR3 DNA sequence: TGTGCCAGCAGCTTCCAGCGGGGGATGAACACCGGGGAGCTGTTTTTT.